This TCR beta chain was found in a study of cytomegalovirus exposure and HLA in healthy donors. Findings and limits, study-wide: Earlier analysis looked at TCR beta V segments, and most were productive about 87% or about 30% of the time. After further analysis at a later stage, 16,951 TCR beta sequences were associated with HLA alleles at 0.05 false discovery rate.

Points on this clone: Its antigen is unknown.

The PCR was carried out with 60 Vbeta primers and 13 Jbeta primers. The authors' processing: A later analysis counted tens of millions of unique TCR beta chains, roughly 11 million shared. Sequencing was performed with immunoSEQ multiplex PCR; in TCRdb, only in-frame clones are kept and a portion is missing. The DNA was the basis for D and trimming; V, J and clone size are from that table. The sample shows roughly 120,000 clones, 80% to 85% of them seen only once. This clonotype was sampled from a woman aged 25 to 39 in good health and CMV-seronegative. The sequenced sample was PBMCs.

The CDR3 loop reads CASSYMTGINTEAFF. CDR3 bases: TGTGCCAGCAGTTATATGACAGGGATCAACACTGAAGCTTTCTTT. This chain links TRBV6-5 with TRBJ1-1, with 7 bases aligning to TRBD1. CDR1 and CDR2 (germline): MNHEY, SVGAGI. The length of the CDR3 is 15 residues. J gave up 2 bases and V 3 bases, and 6 bases lay outside the gene matches.